This is a list of T cell receptor beta chains from one sample in a study of T cells in Graves' hyperthyroidism and ophthalmopathy. TCRdb reanalysed the multiplex PCR reads using MiXCR and keeps one entry per CDR3 protein. The top ten clones hold roughly a sixth of a sample with fewer than 850,000 distinct CDR3 sequences, 17% of them seen once. The sample was blood. Receptors were obtained from a man aged 45 to 65 with Graves' hyperthyroidism. The CDR3 runs from the conserved cysteine through the conserved F or W. Each record gives: J gene, clone size, D gene, V gene, CDR3 DNA, CDR3 protein. A D gene is named only where the DNA matches it firmly. The listing skips clone size in some rows; elsewhere it reads once, few, many or a size class.

j_gene: TRBJ2-1; abundance: many; d_gene: TRBD2; v_gene: TRBV10-3; CDR3nt: TGTGCCATCACAACCGGGACTACCCGCAATGAGCAGTTCTTC; CDR3aa: CAITTGTTRNEQFF
j_gene: TRBJ2-3; abundance: many; d_gene: NA; v_gene: TRBV18; CDR3nt: TGTGCCAGCTCACCATCACAAATTAGCACAGATACGCAGTATTTT; CDR3aa: CASSPSQISTDTQYF
j_gene: TRBJ2-7; abundance: many; d_gene: NA; v_gene: TRBV7-9; CDR3nt: TGTGCCAGCAGCTTCGGACGGGACGGTGGGGTCGAGCAGTACTTC; CDR3aa: CASSFGRDGGVEQYF
j_gene: TRBJ1-1; abundance: many; d_gene: NA; v_gene: TRBV6-1; CDR3nt: TGTGCCACCAAAGACGAGGGAATGAACACTGAAGCTTTCTTT; CDR3aa: CATKDEGMNTEAFF
j_gene: TRBJ1-1; abundance: many; d_gene: NA; v_gene: TRBV29-1; CDR3nt: TGCAGCCCCGGACCGGGGAACACTGAAGCTTTCTTT; CDR3aa: CSPGPGNTEAFF
j_gene: TRBJ1-4; abundance: NA; d_gene: TRBD1; v_gene: TRBV6-1; CDR3nt: TGTGCCAGCAGTGAACTGAGGGACAGGCTTAATGAAAAACTGTTTTTT; CDR3aa: CASSELRDRLNEKLFF
j_gene: TRBJ1-1; abundance: NA; d_gene: NA; v_gene: TRBV20-1; CDR3nt: TGCAGTGCTAGACGAAACGGAAACAGGGTCACTGAAGCTTTCTTT; CDR3aa: CSARRNGNRVTEAFF
j_gene: TRBJ1-5; abundance: NA; d_gene: NA; v_gene: TRBV7-3; CDR3nt: TGTGCCAGCAGCTTAATAGCTGCGGCAAAGGCAATTCAGCCCCAGCATTTT; CDR3aa: CASSLIAAAKAIQPQHF
j_gene: TRBJ2-1; abundance: NA; d_gene: NA; v_gene: TRBV27; CDR3nt: TGTGCCAGCAGAGACAGCAATACCTACAATGAGCAGTTCTTC; CDR3aa: CASRDSNTYNEQFF
j_gene: TRBJ2-1; abundance: NA; d_gene: TRBD2; v_gene: TRBV29-1; CDR3nt: TGCAGCGTTGAAGGGGGGGGGAGGGTAGAGCAGTTCTTC; CDR3aa: CSVEGGGRVEQFF
j_gene: TRBJ2-7; abundance: few; d_gene: NA; v_gene: TRBV6-1; CDR3nt: TGTGCCAGCAGCGACAACTCTCCCTACGAGCAGTACTTC; CDR3aa: CASSDNSPYEQYF
j_gene: TRBJ1-2; abundance: NA; d_gene: TRBD1; v_gene: TRBV10-3; CDR3nt: TGTGCCATCAGCGGGACAGGGGGCGCGGATGGCTACACCTTC; CDR3aa: CAISGTGGADGYTF
j_gene: TRBJ1-2; abundance: many; d_gene: NA; v_gene: TRBV28; CDR3nt: TGTGCCAGCAGTTTAGTTGGGGGGTTCTATGGCTACACCTTC; CDR3aa: CASSLVGGFYGYTF
j_gene: TRBJ1-1; abundance: many; d_gene: NA; v_gene: TRBV11-2; CDR3nt: TGTGCCAGCAGCTCTGGTCTAGGGGTTGGAGCTTTCTTT; CDR3aa: CASSSGLGVGAFF
j_gene: TRBJ1-4; abundance: NA; d_gene: NA; v_gene: TRBV6-2/TRBV6-3; CDR3nt: TGTGCCAGCAGTACCTCAACAGCTAATGAAAAACTGTTTTTT; CDR3aa: CASSTSTANEKLFF
j_gene: TRBJ1-1; abundance: NA; d_gene: NA; v_gene: TRBV3-1; CDR3nt: TGTGCCAGCAGCCAAGGTAGCTTGTTTAACACTGAAGCTTTCTTT; CDR3aa: CASSQGSLFNTEAFF
j_gene: TRBJ1-5; abundance: many; d_gene: NA; v_gene: TRBV28; CDR3nt: TGTGCCAGCAGTTTACCTTTGGGCATACGTAATCAGCCCCAGCATTTT; CDR3aa: CASSLPLGIRNQPQHF
j_gene: TRBJ1-3; abundance: many; d_gene: NA; v_gene: TRBV12-3/TRBV12-4; CDR3nt: TGTGCCAGCATACTCCCGGGGCCGAGAAACACCATATATTTT; CDR3aa: CASILPGPRNTIYF
j_gene: TRBJ1-5; abundance: many; d_gene: NA; v_gene: TRBV27; CDR3nt: TGTGCCAGCAGTCCTCGGGGTCCTAGCAATCAGCCCCAGCATTTT; CDR3aa: CASSPRGPSNQPQHF
j_gene: TRBJ1-5; abundance: NA; d_gene: NA; v_gene: TRBV2; CDR3nt: TGTGCCAGCAAGTCGGAGTATAGCAATCAGCCCCAGCATTTT; CDR3aa: CASKSEYSNQPQHF